This T cell receptor (beta chain) was recovered during a study of T cells in Graves' hyperthyroidism and ophthalmopathy. Study summary: Prior to any treatment, at the point of initial diagnosis, peripheral blood was collected.

Lactation, pregnancy, other autoimmune disease or uncontrolled infection led to exclusion of patients. Diagnosis relied on clinical symptoms, serum thyroxine and TRAb, thyroid ultrasound and orbital computed tomography. The sample holds many counts of this clonotype. The antigen remains unidentified. Broader study findings: Blood samples included most of the expanded thyroid clonotypes exceeding 0.001.

RNA transcripts yielded amplified TCR beta CDR3 regions. When the TCR CDR3 underwent first-round RT-PCR, the HTBI primer set was used. TCRdb fed the multiplex PCR reads into MiXCR, producing one record per CDR3 protein. Here the sample spans around 450,000 distinct CDR3 sequences, 15% to 17% being singletons. Trimming stripped 7 bases from V and 1 base from J, with 7 bases between. Per germline, CDR1 SNHLY and CDR2 FYNNEI. This CDR3 region has 13 residues. The sequenced sample was blood. The TCR comes from a woman between 18 and 29 years old with Graves' hyperthyroidism. V is TRBV2 and J is TRBJ2-2; D not resolved. The CDR3 DNA reads as TGTGCCAGCAATCGGCAGAACACCGGGGAGCTGTTTTTT. Its protein product is CASNRQNTGELFF.